This TCR beta chain is drawn from a study of T cell responses to AZD1222 COVID-19 vaccine. On this clone itself: Its antigen is not known.

Study-level findings and limits: Baseline seropositivity occurred in only a handful of AZD1222 recipients. Increased Spike-specific TCR breadth and depth were observed after two AZD1222 doses. As reported, nearly half of all spike-specific TCRs target variant regions that are unmutated.

Method: immunoSEQ multiplex PCR; TCRdb's copy keeps in-frame clones and lacks some. Among roughly 160,000 clones listed, around 90% were seen once. The source of this sequence is an adult who received the AZD1222 COVID-19 vaccine. Sequencing was performed on peripheral blood, taken 28 days after the second AZD1222 dose.

This CDR3 is CAWGDRRSGNTIYF. The CDR3 bases are TGTGCCTGGGGGGACAGGCGCTCTGGAAACACCATATATTTT. This chain connects TRBV30 to TRBJ1-3; 8 nucleotides align to TRBD1. Germline trimming cut 5 bases from V and 0 bases from J; bases unmatched to any gene: 3. The CDR3 contains 14 residues. CDR1 and CDR2 from the germline V gene are GTSNPN and SVGIG (reference sequence).